This T cell receptor beta chain was sequenced in a study of cytomegalovirus exposure and HLA in healthy donors. Study-level findings and limits: When analyzed later, a missense DCLRE1C variant was found to be linked to TCR beta V- and J-gene trimming. Altogether, 150 to 200 TCR beta chains were recorded as cytomegalovirus-associated. Earlier findings revealed that most TCR beta V segments proved productive either about 87% or about 30% of the time.

The table lists this clone with a count of one. Its target is unknown. Primers: 60 Vbeta forward and 13 Jbeta reverse. Assay used: immunoSEQ multiplex PCR; TCRdb lists only in-frame clones, some missing. The sample carries 240,000 or so clones, about 80% recorded once. With 2 bases removed from V and 8 bases from J, the gap between germline ends came to 7 bases. Germline assignment: CDR1 SGHNT and CDR2 YENEEA. The CDR3 extends over 12 amino acids. This clonotype was sampled from a woman aged 55-69 years in good health and CMV-seropositive. The gene calls are TRBV11-3 and TRBJ2-1, with D perhaps TRBD2 (5 bases). The sample consisted of PBMCs. CDR3: CASSLMGDEQFF. The CDR3 nucleotides are TGTGCCAGCAGCTTAATGGGAGATGAGCAGTTCTTC.